Described below is a single T cell receptor (beta chain) sequence and its context. The CDR3 length is 16 residues. These data come from a study of blood T cell repertoires in COVID-19. On the study more broadly: Samples of COVID-19 (acute and convalescent) were obtained from the United States, Italy and Spain. In each case, the material was cDNA or gDNA derived from T cells, B-cell-depleted T cells, or PBMCs.

Methods used by the authors: Estimation of nucleated cell counts was performed using reference gene primer amplification. Produced via immunoSEQ multiplex PCR; TCRdb's table is partial and in-frame only. Clone size and V and J calls were adopted from that table, with D and trimming inferred from the DNA. The sample records hundreds of thousands of clones, around 90% being singletons. This clonotype originated in a man aged 55 to 70 with COVID-19, enrolled during active disease. Sequences were obtained from peripheral blood. The chain has TRBV21-1 and TRBJ2-7; the table's D call of TRBD1 was not tested on the DNA. TRBV21-1 is noted as a pseudogene. The CDR3: CASSANPGHYHYEQYF. CDR3 DNA sequence: TGTGCCAGCAGCGCCAACCCGGGACATTACCATTACGAGCAGTACTTC.